These 30 T cell receptor beta chains originate from one sample sequenced in a study of ipilimumab plus nivolumab after autologous stem cell transplantation. Profiling relied on immunoSEQ multiplex PCR, and the TCRdb table lists in-frame clones only, not all of them. The sample consists of roughly 11,000 clones, around 70% of them appearing once. This specimen consisted of PBMCs, obtained in a trial of ipilimumab plus nivolumab as post-transplant consolidation. All receptors come from a male donor with diffuse large B-cell lymphoma.

As concerns this clone: Other nucleotide sequences in the sample specify the same CDR3. The chain combines TRBV6-5 with TRBJ1-2, with a tentative D call TRBD1 (5 bases). CDR1 and CDR2 from the germline V gene are MNHEY and SVGAGI. Trimming cost V 0 bases and J 4 bases, with 9 bases left between them. The CDR3 runs to 14 residues. The chain's CDR3 is CASSYSQGGYGYTF. In DNA form, the CDR3 reads TGTGCCAGCAGTTACTCCCAGGGCGGCTATGGCTACACCTTC.

The chain links TRBV5-6 to TRBJ2-5, with 15 bases matching TRBD2. The J call may be mistaken, given a closer DNA end match to TRBJ2-7. This CDR3 contains 17 residues. In germline, CDR1 is SGHDT, CDR2 YYEEEE. The CDR3 reads CASSSGLAGGSPYEQYF. In DNA, the CDR3 is TGTGCCAGCAGCTCGGGACTAGCGGGAGGATCGCCCTACGAGCAGTACTTC.

Judged by abundance, this clone is hyperexpanded. This chain uses TRBV15 with TRBJ1-5; no definite D call. V lost 3 bases and J 1 base, leaving 16 bases between the germline ends. Looked up from germline, CDR1 is LNHNV and CDR2 is YYDKDF (reference sequence). The length of the CDR3 is 17 residues. In DNA, the CDR3 is TGTGCCACCAGCAGGGAAAGGGAGGTCTCGAGCAATCAGCCCCAGCATTTT. It is translated as CATSREREVSSNQPQHF.

This chain joins TRBV2 and TRBJ2-5; weak D call: TRBD1 (6 bases). This CDR3 comprises 14 residues. Per the germline V gene, CDR1 is SNHLY and CDR2 is FYNNEI. Trimming removed 2 bases from V and 4 bases from J, with 11 bases in between. CDR3 protein: CASSEIVGAETQYF. The DNA of the CDR3 is TGTGCCAGCAGTGAAATTGTGGGGGCAGAGACCCAGTACTTC.

This chain joins TRBV4-1 and TRBJ2-1, with TRBD2 matching 8 bases. This CDR3 spans 17 amino acids. Germline CDR1 and CDR2: MGHRA and YSYEKL. J was trimmed by 4 bases and V by 1 base; bases with no gene match: 9. CDR3 amino acids: CASSQVYAAGGYNEQFF. The CDR3 bases are TGCGCCAGCAGCCAAGTGTATGCGGCGGGGGGATACAATGAGCAGTTCTTC.

In this sample, this clone turned up a few times. V and J are TRBV6-1 and TRBJ1-4; the D gene is possibly TRBD1 (5 bases). The CDR3 has 13 amino acids. Per the germline V gene, CDR1 is MNHNS and CDR2 is SASEGT. The ends were cut back, 9 bases at V and 8 bases at J, with 16 bases in the middle. DNA of the CDR3: TGTGCCAGTGAGGACGTGGGGGTGGAAAAACTGTTTTTT. Amino acid sequence: CASEDVGVEKLFF.

The V and J genes are TRBV11-2 and TRBJ2-7, with D maybe TRBD2 (6 bases). In germline, CDR1 is SGHAT, CDR2 FQNNGV. The V gene lost 1 base and the J gene lost 3 bases, with 13 bases spanning the gap. The CDR3 totals 15 residues. CDR3 in DNA: TGTGCCAGCAGCTTAGTTATGGGACTCAACTACGAGCAGTACTTC. Its translation: CASSLVMGLNYEQYF. Full variable domain (rest looked up from reference TRBV11-2 and TRBJ2-7): EAGVAQSPRYKIIEKRQSVAFWCNPISGHATLYWYQQILGQGPKLLIQFQNNGVVDDSQLPKDRFSAERLKGVDSTLKIQPAKLEDSAVYLCASSLVMGLNYEQYFGPGTRLTVT.

The rearrangement uses TRBV9 and TRBJ2-3, with 14 bases aligning to TRBD2. J gave up 2 bases and V 0 bases, and 8 bases lay outside the gene matches. Germline CDR1 reads SGDLS; CDR2 reads YYNGEE. The CDR3 has 19 residues. CDR3 nucleotide sequence: TGTGCCAGCAGCGTAGAGGGGACTAGCGGGGGCCTTACCACAGATACGCAGTATTTT. It specifies CASSVEGTSGGLTTDTQYF.

By share, this clone ranks as medium-sized (0.01 to 0.1%). The rearrangement uses TRBV10-2 and TRBJ2-3, with D tentatively TRBD1 (6 bases). CDR1 WSHSY and CDR2 SAAADI come from the germline V gene. This CDR3 spans 17 amino acids. V was clipped by 2 bases and J by 2 bases, with 17 bases between them. The CDR3 protein is CASSEPYSGTITDTQYF. DNA for the CDR3: TGCGCCAGCAGTGAGCCATATTCCGGGACAATCACAGATACGCAGTATTTT.

The chain carries TRBV4-1 and TRBJ2-5, with D possibly matching TRBD1 (6 bases). The J call may be incorrect, as the DNA end agrees better with TRBJ2-7. From germline, CDR1 is MGHRA and CDR2 YSYEKL. This CDR3 has 14 amino acids. The CDR3 region has the DNA TGCGCCAGCAGCCAAGCAGGGGCCGGATACGAGCAGTACTTC. Residues: CASSQAGAGYEQYF.

The chain links TRBV9 to TRBJ1-1; TRBD1 agrees at 7 bases. The CDR3 loop spans 14 amino acids. The ends lost 4 bases at V and 0 bases at J; junction bases unmatched: 3. CDR1 and CDR2 from the germline V gene are SGDLS and YYNGEE. CDR3 nucleotides: TGTGCCAGCAGCCCGGGACAGTTGAACACTGAAGCTTTCTTT. Protein: CASSPGQLNTEAFF.

V usage is TRBV4-1 and J usage is TRBJ2-5; D is unresolved. V was clipped by 2 bases and J by 1 base, with 8 bases between them. CDR3 length: 14 residues. The V gene's germline CDR1 is MGHRA and CDR2 YSYEKL. The CDR3 coding sequence is TGCGCCAGCAGCCAATCTAGATTCCAAGAGACCCAGTACTTC. As protein: CASSQSRFQETQYF.

This clone was counted between two and nine times. The chain links TRBV7-9 to TRBJ1-3; D not resolved. The germline V and J ends were trimmed by 2 bases and 0 bases, with 14 bases remaining between them. The CDR3 spans 17 residues. Germline V gives CDR1 SEHNR, CDR2 FQNEAQ (reference sequence). The DNA for the CDR3 is TGTGCCAGCAGCTTATTTAAGGGCGGGAGCTCTGGAAACACCATATATTTT. Translation: CASSLFKGGSSGNTIYF.

This clone was recorded once. The genes are TRBV7-9 and TRBJ2-1, with 12 bases fitting TRBD1. Trimming at V came to 6 bases and at J to 12 bases, leaving 12 bases not matched to a gene. This CDR3 contains 15 residues. From germline, CDR1 is SEHNR and CDR2 FQNEAQ (reference sequence). As DNA, the CDR3 is TGTGCCAGCAGTTCGGGACAGGGGGCCTTGAGCGGGCAGTTCTTC. It translates to CASSSGQGALSGQFF.

The V call is TRBV19, the J call TRBJ2-3; TRBD2 agrees at 10 bases. CDR1 LNHDA and CDR2 SQIVND come from the germline V gene (reference sequence). V was pared by 5 bases and J by 4 bases, with 6 bases of the junction left unmatched. This CDR3 is 15 amino acids long. The CDR3 nucleotides read TGTGCCAGTAGTTCCCGAGCGGGAGGGCCAGATACGCAGTATTTT. Its translation: CASSSRAGGPDTQYF.

This clone was detected a few times. This chain uses TRBV4-1 with TRBJ2-4, with TRBD2 identical over 7 bases. The CDR3 consists of 16 residues. V trimming: 0 bases; J trimming: 7 bases; junction bases outside the gene matches: 9. Germline lookup yields CDR1 MGHRA and CDR2 YSYEKL. CDR3 sequence: CASSQENSGLRNIQYF. CDR3 DNA sequence: TGCGCCAGCAGCCAAGAGAATAGCGGGCTCCGGAACATTCAGTACTTC.

In its sample, this clone was seen a few times. This chain links TRBV6-5 with TRBJ2-2, with 8 nucleotides matching TRBD1. The germline CDR1 and CDR2 sequences are MNHEY and SVGAGI. V dropped 5 bases and J dropped 12; count of bases not matched to a gene: 2. The CDR3 covers 11 residues. The CDR3 loop reads CASSRTGKLFF. CDR3 nucleotide sequence: TGTGCCAGCAGTCGGACAGGGAAGCTGTTTTTT.

By sample fraction, this clone is medium-sized. CDR3 protein: CASKKRDGNTGELFF. The CDR3 coding sequence is TGTGCCAGCAAGAAAAGGGACGGGAACACCGGGGAGCTGTTTTTT. V and J are TRBV2 and TRBJ2-2; tentatively, D is TRBD1 or TRBD2 (5 bases each). Germline CDR1 SNHLY, CDR2 FYNNEI. This CDR3 spans 15 amino acids. V lost 7 bases and J 1 base, leaving 13 bases between the germline ends.

This clone was observed a handful of times. The rearrangement joins TRBV9 to TRBJ2-1; D not certain. The CDR3 sequence is 15 residues long. Trimming cost V 2 bases and J 0 bases, with 9 bases left between them. Germline lookup yields CDR1 SGDLS and CDR2 YYNGEE. CDR3: CASSVYTSSYNEQFF. CDR3 nucleotides: TGTGCCAGCAGCGTCTATACGAGCTCCTACAATGAGCAGTTCTTC.

For the CDR3, the DNA is TGTGCCAGCAGCGCCCAGGGACTAGCCGGCGGGGAGCTGTTTTTT. Translating gives CASSAQGLAGGELFF. V and J are TRBV9 and TRBJ2-2; the match to TRBD2 covers 9 bases. The V segment lost 3 bases and the J segment 7 bases; nucleotides outside the gene matches: 7. Looked up from germline, CDR1 is SGDLS and CDR2 is YYNGEE. The CDR3 extends over 15 amino acids.

This clone ranks as medium-sized. The rearrangement links TRBV9 to TRBJ1-6; no firm D call. CDR3 length equals 15 residues. Deletions cut 0 bases from V and 8 bases from J, with 12 bases between. CDR1 is SGDLS, CDR2 YYNGEE, per germline. The CDR3 spells CASSVEGRPHSPLHF. As DNA, the CDR3 is TGTGCCAGCAGCGTAGAGGGCAGGCCCCATTCACCCCTCCACTTT.

The chain recombines TRBV14 with TRBJ2-3, with D hard to call. V gave up 0 bases and J gave up 5 bases, with 6 bases separating them. Germline loops: CDR1 SGHDN, CDR2 FVKESK. The CDR3 consists of 13 residues. The chain's CDR3 is CASSQDRRDTQYF. As DNA, the CDR3 is TGTGCCAGCAGCCAAGATAGGAGAGATACGCAGTATTTT.

The J gene is TRBJ2-5, the V gene TRBV5-4; D call uncertain. V was cut by 5 bases and J by 5 bases, with 10 bases left in between. Germline V gene lookup returns CDR1 SGHNT and CDR2 YYREEE (reference sequence). The CDR3 has 12 amino acids. The CDR3, as DNA: TGTGCCAGCAGTGATGGTGGGGAGACCCAGTACTTC. It yields the protein CASSDGGETQYF.

This clone was picked up a small number of times. The gene calls are TRBV19 and TRBJ2-7, with D unresolved. V shed 3 bases and J shed 0 bases, with 12 bases lying between them. In germline, CDR1 is LNHDA, CDR2 SQIVND (reference sequence). The CDR3 is 15 residues long. The CDR3 coding sequence is TGTGCCAGTAGTATGTCCAGCTCGAGCTCCTACGAGCAGTACTTC. Translated: CASSMSSSSSYEQYF.

The gene calls are TRBV15 and TRBJ2-5; 8 bases fit TRBD1. The DNA matches TRBJ2-7 better at its end, which makes the J call doubtful. Germline V gene sequence: CDR1 LNHNV, CDR2 YYDKDF (reference sequence). This CDR3 has 16 residues. CDR3 DNA sequence: TGTGCCACCAGCAGAGTAATCGGGACAGGTTCCTACGAGCAGTACTTC. Amino acid sequence: CATSRVIGTGSYEQYF.

The rearrangement joins TRBV19 to TRBJ2-3; a weak D match, TRBD2 (5 bases). The CDR3 has 16 residues. Germline V gene lookup returns CDR1 LNHDA and CDR2 SQIVND (reference sequence). Trimming stripped 5 bases from V and 2 bases from J, with 17 bases between. The CDR3 is CASSAYTTRVTDTQYF. Here the CDR3 DNA reads TGTGCCAGTAGTGCCTACACGACGAGGGTCACAGATACGCAGTATTTT.

This chain uses TRBV27 with TRBJ1-3; D is possibly TRBD1 (6 bases). Trimming stripped 6 bases from V and 4 bases from J, with 16 bases between. The germline CDR1 and CDR2 sequences are MNHEY and SMNVEV (reference sequence). The CDR3 is 15 residues long. In nucleotides, the CDR3 is TGTGCCAGCAGCCCACAGGGCGCGTTAGGAAACACCATATATTTT. Its translation: CASSPQGALGNTIYF.

CDR3 in DNA: TGTGCCAGCAGCCCCCCGGGGGTGACTTTCTACGAGCAGTACTTC. Its translation: CASSPPGVTFYEQYF. The chain carries TRBV7-9 and TRBJ2-7, with D perhaps matching TRBD2 (6 bases). The CDR3 covers 15 residues. Germline-derived CDR1 and CDR2 are SEHNR and FQNEAQ (reference sequence). Trimming shortened V by 5 bases and J by 3 bases, and 17 bases separated the two germline ends.

The CDR3 region is CASTIDGNQPQHF. CDR3 nucleotides: TGTGCCAGCACTATCGACGGCAATCAGCCCCAGCATTTT. This chain uses TRBV2 with TRBJ1-5; D remains ambiguous. The CDR3 length is 13 residues. Trimming shortened V by 7 bases and J by 2 bases, and 9 bases separated the two germline ends. Germline V CDR1 and CDR2: SNHLY, FYNNEI.

This chain connects TRBV19 to TRBJ2-1, with 10 positions matching TRBD2. CDR3 length equals 16 residues. Germline CDR1 reads LNHDA; CDR2 reads SQIVND (reference sequence). The V and J ends lost 0 bases and 6 bases, in that order; junction bases with no gene match: 5. The CDR3 sequence is CASSIDLAGASNEQFF. CDR3 nucleotide sequence: TGTGCCAGTAGTATAGACCTAGCGGGGGCCTCCAATGAGCAGTTCTTC. The whole variable domain, remainder taken from reference TRBV19 and TRBJ2-1, is DGGITQSPKYLFRKEGQNVTLSCEQNLNHDAMYWYRQDPGQGLRLIYYSQIVNDFQKGDIAEGYSVSREKKESFPLTVTSAQKNPTAFYLCASSIDLAGASNEQFFGPGTRLTVL.